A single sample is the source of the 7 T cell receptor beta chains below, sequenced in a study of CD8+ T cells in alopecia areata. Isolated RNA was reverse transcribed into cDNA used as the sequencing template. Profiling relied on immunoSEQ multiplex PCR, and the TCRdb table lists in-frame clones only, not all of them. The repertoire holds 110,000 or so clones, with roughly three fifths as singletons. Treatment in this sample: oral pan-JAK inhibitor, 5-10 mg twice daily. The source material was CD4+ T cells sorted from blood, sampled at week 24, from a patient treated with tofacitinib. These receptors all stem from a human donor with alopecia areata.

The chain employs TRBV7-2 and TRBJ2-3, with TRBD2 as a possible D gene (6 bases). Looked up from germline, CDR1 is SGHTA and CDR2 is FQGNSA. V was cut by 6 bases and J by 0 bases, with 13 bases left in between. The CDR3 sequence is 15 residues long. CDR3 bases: TGTGCCAGCAGTCTCGGGACTTTCAGCACAGATACGCAGTATTTT. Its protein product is CASSLGTFSTDTQYF. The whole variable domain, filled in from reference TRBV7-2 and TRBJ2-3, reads GAGVSQSPSNKVTEKGKDVELRCDPISGHTALYWYRQSLGQGLEFLIYFQGNSAPDKSGLPSDRFSAERTGGSVSTLTIQRTQQEDSAVYLCASSLGTFSTDTQYFGPGTRLTVL.

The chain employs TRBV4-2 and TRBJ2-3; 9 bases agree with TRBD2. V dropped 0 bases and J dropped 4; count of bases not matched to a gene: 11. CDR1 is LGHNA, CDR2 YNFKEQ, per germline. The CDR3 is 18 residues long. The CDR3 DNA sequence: TGTGCCAGCAGCCAAGATGGTCACAAGCGGGGGGCGGCAGATACGCAGTATTTT. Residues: CASSQDGHKRGAADTQYF.

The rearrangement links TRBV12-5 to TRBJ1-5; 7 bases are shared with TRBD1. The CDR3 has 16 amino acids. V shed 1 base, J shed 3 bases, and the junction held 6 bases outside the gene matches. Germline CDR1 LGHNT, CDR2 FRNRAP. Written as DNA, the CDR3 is TGTGCTAGTGGTTTGGCATTGGGACAGCCCAATCAGCCCCAGCATTTT. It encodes CASGLALGQPNQPQHF.

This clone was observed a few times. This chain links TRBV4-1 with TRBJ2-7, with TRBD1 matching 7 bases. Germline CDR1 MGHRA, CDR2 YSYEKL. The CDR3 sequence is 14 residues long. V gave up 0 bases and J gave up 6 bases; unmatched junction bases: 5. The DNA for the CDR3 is TGCGCCAGCAGCCAAGAAACAGGGGTGGGCGAGCAGTACTTC. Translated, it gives CASSQETGVGEQYF.

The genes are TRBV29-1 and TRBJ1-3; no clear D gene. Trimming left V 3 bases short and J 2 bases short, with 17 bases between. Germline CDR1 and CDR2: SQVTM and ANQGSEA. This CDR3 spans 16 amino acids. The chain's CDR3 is CSVEVPASGAGNTIYF. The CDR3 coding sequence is TGCAGCGTTGAGGTTCCCGCTAGCGGGGCTGGAAACACCATATATTTT. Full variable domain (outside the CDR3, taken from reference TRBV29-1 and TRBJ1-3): SAVISQKPSRDICQRGTSLTIQCQVDSQVTMMFWYRQQPGQSLTLIATANQGSEATYESGFVIDKFPISRPNLTFSTLTVSNMSPEDSSIYLCSVEVPASGAGNTIYFGEGSWLTVV.

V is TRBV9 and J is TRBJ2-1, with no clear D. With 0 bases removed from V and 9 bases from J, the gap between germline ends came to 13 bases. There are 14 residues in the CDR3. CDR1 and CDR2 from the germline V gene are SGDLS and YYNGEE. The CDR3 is CASSVELRKGEQFF. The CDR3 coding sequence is TGTGCCAGCAGCGTAGAACTGAGGAAGGGTGAGCAGTTCTTC.

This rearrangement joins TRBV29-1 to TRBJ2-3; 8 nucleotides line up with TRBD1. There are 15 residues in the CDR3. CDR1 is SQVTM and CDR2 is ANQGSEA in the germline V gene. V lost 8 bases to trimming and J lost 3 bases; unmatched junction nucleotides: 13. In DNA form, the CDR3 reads TGCAGCTCCCAAGGTTCAGGGGGCCGTACAGATACGCAGTATTTT. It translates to CSSQGSGGRTDTQYF.